A selection of T cell receptor beta chains follows, all from one sample in a study of lymphopenia after photon versus proton radiotherapy. Assay used: immunoSEQ multiplex PCR; TCRdb lists only in-frame clones, some missing. The sample contains 22,000 or so clones, over 90% of which appear only once. The sample in question was peripheral blood, obtained from a patient treated with proton-based radiotherapy. These receptor sequences come from a woman in her seventies with pancreatic cancer. Some clones in this sample may be carry-over from other donors' samples. CDR3s include the opening cysteine and the closing phenylalanine or tryptophan. The order of the fields is CDR3 DNA, CDR3 protein, clone size, V gene, D gene, J gene. The D gene is left open where the match is weak. Only part of the rows carry a size: once, few, many, or a class if the clone is expanded.

TGTGCCTGGAGTGATTCCCGGCAGGGATATGGCTACACCTTC CAWSDSRQGYGYTF - TRBV30 - TRBJ1-2
TGCGCCAGCAGCCAAGATAGGGCTGGGCAGGGCTATGGCTACACCTTC CASSQDRAGQGYGYTF - TRBV4-1 - TRBJ1-2
TGTGCCAGCAGCTTGTTCCCAGGGAACTATGGCTACACCTTC CASSLFPGNYGYTF - TRBV5-8 - TRBJ1-2
TGTGCCAGCAGTGCGAGTGTGGGAAGAACTGAAGCTTTCTTT CASSASVGRTEAFF few TRBV6-4 - TRBJ1-1
TGCGCCAGCAGTGGGGGTCATGGGACGGTGAACACCGGGGAGCTGTTTTTT CASSGGHGTVNTGELFF - TRBV10-1 - TRBJ2-2
TGCGCCAGCAGCTTGGGAGGGGACGAAAAACTGTTTTTT CASSLGGDEKLFF - TRBV5-1 - TRBJ1-4
TGTGCCAGCAGCACCCGACAGGGCCAAGATACGCAGTATTTT CASSTRQGQDTQYF - TRBV11-2 TRBD1 TRBJ2-3
TGTGCCAGTAGCCCGACGGACTACTCCTACGAGCAGTACTTC CASSPTDYSYEQYF - TRBV19 - TRBJ2-7
TGCAGCCACGAAGGGGCTAGCGGGAGTGGGGTAGGGGAGACCCAGTACTTC CSHEGASGSGVGETQYF - TRBV29-1 TRBD2 TRBJ2-5
TGTGCCAGCAGCTCAGCTGCTGAAGCTTTCTTT CASSSAAEAFF - TRBV28 - TRBJ1-1
TGTGCCAGCAGCACAGTGAACACCGGGGAGCTGTTTTTT CASSTVNTGELFF - TRBV28 - TRBJ2-2
TGTGCCAGCAGGCAGGGTACCTACAATGAGCAGTTCTTC CASRQGTYNEQFF - TRBV2 - TRBJ2-1
TGTGCCAGCAGTTCTCCGCGGACGGGAAACTATGGCTACACCTTC CASSSPRTGNYGYTF - TRBV28 - TRBJ1-2
TGTGCCAGCAGCTTGGATCTAGCGGCGAACAATGAGCAGTTCTTC CASSLDLAANNEQFF - TRBV5-4 TRBD2 TRBJ2-1
TGTGCCAGCAGTTTAATTCGGGGGGAGAGGATTTTCGATGAGCAGTTCTTC CASSLIRGERIFDEQFF - TRBV28 TRBD2 TRBJ2-1
TGTGCCAGTATGGGGCGGGGGATTTTTAGCAATCAGCCCCAGCATTTT CASMGRGIFSNQPQHF - TRBV19 - TRBJ1-5
TGCGCCAGCAAACCTCAAGCCGAAAGTCATGGCTGCACCTTC CASKPQAESHGCTF - TRBV10-2 - TRBJ1-2
TGTGCCAGCAGTCCGCTAGGGGCCGAAGGTGAGACCCAGTACTTC CASSPLGAEGETQYF - TRBV7-9 - TRBJ2-5
TGTGCCAGTATGGGACAGGGGCAATATAGCAATCAGCCCCAGCATTTT CASMGQGQYSNQPQHF - TRBV19 TRBD1 TRBJ1-5
TGTGCCAGCAGTTTAGGGTGGGCAGAAAAACTGTTTTTT CASSLGWAEKLFF - TRBV28 - TRBJ1-4
TGCGCCAGCAGCCAAGGCGGTTACGGGCTAACCGTCTTC CASSQGGYGLTVF - TRBV4-1 - TRBJ1-2
TGTGCCTGGAGTGCTTACGACAGGGTGGGCCAGCCCCAGCATTTT CAWSAYDRVGQPQHF - TRBV30 TRBD1 TRBJ1-5
TGTGCCAGTAGCAGTCCCGGGACCGCCTATGGCTACACCTTC CASSSPGTAYGYTF - TRBV19 - TRBJ1-2
TGTGCCACCAGCAGGGAGACAGCCATGAACACTGAAGCTTTCTTT CATSRETAMNTEAFF - TRBV15 - TRBJ1-1
TGTGCCTGGATATCGCTAGACTCTGGAAACACCATATATTTT CAWISLDSGNTIYF - TRBV30 - TRBJ1-3
TGCGCCAGCAGTAATAAATTAGCGGGAGTAGGGGGCAATGAGCAGTTCTTC CASSNKLAGVGGNEQFF once TRBV10-1 TRBD2 TRBJ2-1
TGTGCCAGCAGCCCAGGGTGGGCCACAGGGTCCTACGAGCAGTACTTC CASSPGWATGSYEQYF - TRBV7-9 - TRBJ2-7
TGTGCCAGCAGCTTGTTGACAGTCAACACTGAAGCTTTCTTT CASSLLTVNTEAFF - TRBV5-5 - TRBJ1-1
TGTGCCAGCAGGGGACAGGGGTCTAATTCACCCCTCCACTTT CASRGQGSNSPLHF few TRBV6-1 TRBD1 TRBJ1-6
TGTGCCAGCAGAGGGAGGGGCCCCGCTAACTATGGCTACACCTTC CASRGRGPANYGYTF - TRBV6-1 - TRBJ1-2
TGTGCCAGCAGCTTAGCTAGCGGGAGCTCAGATACGCAGTATTTT CASSLASGSSDTQYF - TRBV7-9 TRBD2 TRBJ2-3
TGTGCCAGTTCCGGGACAGGGGTGAACACCATATATTTT CASSGTGVNTIYF - TRBV28 TRBD1 TRBJ1-3
- CASSTSAGGETQYF - TRBV5-1 - TRBJ2-5
TGCGCCAGCAGCTTGGACCGGGACAGAGGGTACGAGCAGTACTTC CASSLDRDRGYEQYF - TRBV5-1 TRBD1 TRBJ2-7
TGTGCCAGCTCACCCCTAGCGGGAGCCTACAATGAGCAGTTCTTC CASSPLAGAYNEQFF - TRBV18 TRBD2 TRBJ2-1
TGTGCCAGCAGTACTTACACCGGGGAGCTGTTTTTT CASSTYTGELFF - TRBV6-1 - TRBJ2-2
TGTGCCAGCAGCTTGGGGCAGGTCGGCTACACCTTC CASSLGQVGYTF - TRBV5-6 - TRBJ1-2
TGTGCCAGTATCGGGACAGGGGATTACTATGGCTACACCTTC CASIGTGDYYGYTF - TRBV19 TRBD1 TRBJ1-2